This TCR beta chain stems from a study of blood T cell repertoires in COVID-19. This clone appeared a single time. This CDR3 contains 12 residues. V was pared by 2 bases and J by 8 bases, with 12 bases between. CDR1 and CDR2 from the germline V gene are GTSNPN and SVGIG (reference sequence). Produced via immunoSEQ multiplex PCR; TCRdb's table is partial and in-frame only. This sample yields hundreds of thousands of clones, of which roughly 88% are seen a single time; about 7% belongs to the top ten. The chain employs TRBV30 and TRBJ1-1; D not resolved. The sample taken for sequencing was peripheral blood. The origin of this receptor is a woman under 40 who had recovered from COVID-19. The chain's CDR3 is CAWSTGEPEAFF. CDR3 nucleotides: TGTGCCTGGAGTACCGGGGAGCCCGAAGCTTTCTTT.